The table lists the clone carrying this TCR beta chain with a few counts. What it binds is not known. TCRdb re-analysed the reads in MiXCR, keeping a single row per CDR3 protein. This table holds 300,000 to 400,000 distinct CDR3 sequences, 29% found once. The data were obtained in a study of T cell repertoires in cytomegalovirus infection. For the study at large: HLA-B-restricted CMV epitopes that are well studied were used alongside recently identified HLA-C-restricted ones.

The study, taken as a whole, reports: The response measured ex vivo was dominated by TCR beta clonotypes (HLA-C-restricted and CMV-specific).

This material consisted of cultured PBMCs, taken from culture after CMV antigen stimulation. The clonotype was recovered from a human donor in good health (CMV status not recorded). Some clones in this sample may be carry-over from other donors' samples.

For the CDR3, the DNA is TGTGCCAGCACCGGAGGCTATATGATGAGCTCCTACAATGAGCAGTTCTTC. Protein: CASTGGYMMSSYNEQFF. The rearrangement links TRBV27 to TRBJ2-1; D may be TRBD2 (5 bases). V was shortened by 7 bases and J by 0 bases, with 19 bases between the two germline ends. This CDR3 is 17 amino acids long. The germline gives CDR1 MNHEY, CDR2 SMNVEV (reference sequence).